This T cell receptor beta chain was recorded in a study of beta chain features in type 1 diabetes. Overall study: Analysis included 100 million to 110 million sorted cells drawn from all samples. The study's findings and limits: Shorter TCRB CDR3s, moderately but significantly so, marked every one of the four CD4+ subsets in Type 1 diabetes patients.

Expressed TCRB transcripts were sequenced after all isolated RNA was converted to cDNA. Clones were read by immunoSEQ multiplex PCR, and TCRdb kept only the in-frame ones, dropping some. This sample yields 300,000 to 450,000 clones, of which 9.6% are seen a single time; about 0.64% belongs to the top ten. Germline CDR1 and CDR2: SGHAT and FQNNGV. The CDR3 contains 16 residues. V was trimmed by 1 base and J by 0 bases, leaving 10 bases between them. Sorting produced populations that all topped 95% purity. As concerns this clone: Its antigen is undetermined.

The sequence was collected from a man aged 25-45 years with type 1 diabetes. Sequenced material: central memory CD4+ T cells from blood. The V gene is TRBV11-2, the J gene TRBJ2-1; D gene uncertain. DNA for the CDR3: TGTGCCAGCAGCTTAGCGCGGCCTAGCTCCTACAATGAGCAGTTCTTC. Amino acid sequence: CASSLARPSSYNEQFF. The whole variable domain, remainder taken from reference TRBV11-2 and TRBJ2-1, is EAGVAQSPRYKIIEKRQSVAFWCNPISGHATLYWYQQILGQGPKLLIQFQNNGVVDDSQLPKDRFSAERLKGVDSTLKIQPAKLEDSAVYLCASSLARPSSYNEQFFGPGTRLTVL.